This TCR beta chain was captured in a study of T cells in Graves' hyperthyroidism and ophthalmopathy. The CDR3 contains 12 residues. Trimming removed 4 bases from V and 4 bases from J, with 10 bases in between. The germline V gene encodes CDR1 GTSNPN and CDR2 SVGIG (reference sequence). TCR beta CDR3 regions were amplified from RNA. Carried out on the TCR CDR3, a first-round RT-PCR used the HTBI primer set. TCRdb called the multiplex PCR reads again in MiXCR, with one record for every CDR3 protein. The sample lists about half a million distinct CDR3 sequences; 15% to 20% were seen once. Every diagnosis used clinical symptoms, serum thyroxine and TRAb, thyroid ultrasound and orbital computed tomography. This clonotype was counted ten times or more.

The V call is TRBV30, the J call TRBJ1-2, with D perhaps matching TRBD1 (5 bases). The clonotype was recovered from a man in his forties with Graves' ophthalmopathy. The sample taken for sequencing was blood. Here the CDR3 reads CAWTGTGYGYTF. The DNA for the CDR3 is TGTGCCTGGACAGGGACGGGCTATGGCTACACCTTC.